The 6 T cell receptor beta chains below were found in one sample sequenced in a study of T cell responses to AZD1222 COVID-19 vaccine. Method: immunoSEQ multiplex PCR; TCRdb's copy keeps in-frame clones and lacks some. The table has approximately 120,000 clones, 80% to 90% seen once. Source: peripheral blood, taken on day 0 of AZD1222 vaccination. The receptors were gathered from an adult in good health.

Only one count was recorded for this clone. The CDR3 DNA reads TGTGCCAGCAGTTACGCGACTAGCGGAACCCGAGAAAATGAGCAGTTCTTC. Translating gives CASSYATSGTRENEQFF. The gene calls are TRBV6-2 or TRBV6-3 and TRBJ2-1; 9 bases are shared with TRBD2. V was pared by 2 bases and J by 7 bases, with 12 bases of the junction left unmatched. Germline V gene lookup returns CDR1 MNHEY and CDR2 SVGEGT. The length of the CDR3 is 17 residues.

V gene TRBV5-1 combines with J gene TRBJ1-1; perhaps TRBD1 as D (6 bases). This CDR3 region has 14 residues. Trimming stripped 0 bases from V and 6 bases from J, with 12 bases between. CDR1 and CDR2 from the germline V gene are SGHRS and YFSETQ. CDR3 sequence: CASSLEQGLSEAFF. DNA of the CDR3: TGCGCCAGCAGCTTGGAACAGGGTCTCTCTGAAGCTTTCTTT.

J is TRBJ2-5 and V is TRBV28, with no clear D. V was cut by 4 bases and J by 7 bases, with 7 bases left in between. The germline gives CDR1 MDHEN, CDR2 SYDVKM. This CDR3 is 11 amino acids long. The CDR3 DNA reads TGTGCCAGCAGTTCCCTATCGACCCAGTACTTC. This codes for CASSSLSTQYF.

The chain carries TRBV5-1 and TRBJ1-1, with D unclear. V was cut by 1 base and J by 2 bases, with 6 bases left in between. The CDR3 contains 13 residues. The germline V gene encodes CDR1 SGHRS and CDR2 YFSETQ. In DNA form, the CDR3 reads TGCGCCAGCAGCTTGCAAGGCAACACTGAAGCTTTCTTT. This translates into CASSLQGNTEAFF.

The rearrangement links TRBV2 to TRBJ1-1; D is perhaps TRBD1 (5 bases). V was clipped by 2 bases and J by 7 bases, with 8 bases between them. There are 12 residues in the CDR3. Per the germline V gene, CDR1 is SNHLY and CDR2 is FYNNEI. CDR3 coding DNA: TGTGCCAGCAGTGAACGGGACGGTGAAGCTTTCTTT. This translates into CASSERDGEAFF.

Only one count was recorded for this clone. V is TRBV2 and J is TRBJ1-1, with TRBD1 identical over 7 bases. Unmatched junction bases numbered 10, after V lost 6 bases and J lost 6 bases. CDR1 SNHLY and CDR2 FYNNEI come from the germline V gene. This CDR3 is built from 14 residues. CDR3 DNA: TGTGCCAGCAGCCCTAGACAGGGCCCCGCTGAAGCTTTCTTT. Amino acid sequence: CASSPRQGPAEAFF.